The present T cell receptor (beta chain) was sequenced within a study of regulatory T cells in long-lasting Graves disease. Time point noted: newly diagnosed GD, antithyroid drugs for less than 3 months. RNA from PBMCs was the source of the TCR library. Library construction for TCR beta used iRepertoire HTBI primers and Arm-PCR of CDR3 regions. A single record per CDR3 protein comes from TCRdb applying MiXCR to the multiplex PCR reads. This table has approximately 480,000 distinct CDR3 sequences, under 20% appearing once. This clonotype was counted between two and nine times. Its target is not known. Notes on the study in general: The analysis examined peripheral blood only and excluded thyroid tissue.

Per germline, CDR1 ENHRY and CDR2 SYGVKD. There are 14 residues in the CDR3. Trimming removed 4 bases from V and 13 bases from J; junction bases left unmatched: 9. This sample was also put to use in a study of T cells in Graves' hyperthyroidism and ophthalmopathy. According to that study: Each patient was aged 18 to 65 and had newly diagnosed hyperthyroidism of under 2 months' duration. Using the HTBI primer set, a first-round RT-PCR was run on the TCR CDR3.

Sequenced material: peripheral blood mononuclear cells (PBMCs), taken at new diagnosis, from a patient treated with antithyroid drugs. The chain uses TRBV10-3 and TRBJ1-6, with 8 bases that match TRBD1. This TCR came from a man between 40 and 49 years old with Graves disease. CDR3 sequence: CAISGDRNASPLHF. The CDR3 coding sequence is TGTGCCATCAGTGGGGACAGGAACGCTAGCCCCCTCCACTTT.